The 8 T cell receptor beta chains below were found in one sample sequenced in a study of blood T cells in healthy people across ages. A second about 7 to 12 cycle PCR used barcoded and J-beta primers. One entry per CDR3 protein, called by TCRdb with MiXCR from the 5' RACE reads. The sample records hundreds of thousands of distinct CDR3 sequences, around 40% being singletons. Sequenced sample: blood. The receptors here all came from a woman in her sixties or seventies in good health.

This CDR3 is CASSLGAVTEAFF. The CDR3 coding sequence is TGCGCCAGCAGCTTAGGGGCAGTCACTGAAGCTTTCTTT. The V gene is TRBV5-1, the J gene TRBJ1-1, with a tentative D call TRBD1 (5 bases). Trimming left V 2 bases short and J 4 bases short, with 9 bases between. Germline lookup yields CDR1 SGHRS and CDR2 YFSETQ. CDR3 length: 13 residues.

This clonotype was counted many times. The chain employs TRBV4-2 and TRBJ2-7, with D tentatively TRBD1 (5 bases). V dropped 0 bases and J dropped 2 bases, with 8 bases sitting between them. CDR3 length: 14 amino acids. Germline-derived CDR1 and CDR2 are LGHNA and YNFKEQ. The CDR3 DNA is TGTGCCAGCAGCCAAGAAGGGGCAGCCTACGAGCAGTACTTC. Residues: CASSQEGAAYEQYF.

The rearrangement links TRBV12-3 or TRBV12-4 to TRBJ2-1, with 8 bases aligning to TRBD2. Unmatched junction bases numbered 8, after V lost 5 bases and J lost 5 bases. The CDR3 consists of 15 residues. The CDR3 nucleotides are TGTGCCAGCAGTCTCCGGGAGGGAGTTAACAATGAGCAGTTCTTC. Residues: CASSLREGVNNEQFF.

This clonotype was seen ten or more times. V usage is TRBV6-2 or TRBV6-3 and J usage is TRBJ1-2, with D unresolved. This CDR3 is built from 12 residues. Per the germline V gene, CDR1 is MNHEY and CDR2 is SVGEGT. Trimming removed 8 bases from V and 8 bases from J, with 15 bases in between. The CDR3 bases are TGTGCCAGCGCGGACCCGGGGAAGGGCTACACCTTC. Protein sequence: CASADPGKGYTF.

The genes are TRBV4-1 and TRBJ1-5, with D maybe TRBD1 (6 bases). Trimming left V 3 bases short and J 4 bases short, with 13 bases between. The length of the CDR3 is 15 residues. Germline assignment: CDR1 MGHRA and CDR2 YSYEKL. The CDR3 region is CASSHSTGRNQPQHF. DNA of the CDR3: TGCGCCAGCAGCCACTCGACAGGAAGGAATCAGCCCCAGCATTTT.

This rearrangement joins TRBV20-1 to TRBJ2-5; D is perhaps TRBD1 (6 bases). The V and J ends lost 5 bases and 5 bases respectively, with 9 bases between them. Germline assignment: CDR1 DFQATT and CDR2 SNEGSKA (reference sequence). The CDR3 has 11 residues. The CDR3 is CSAHQGETQYF. CDR3 coding DNA: TGCAGTGCTCACCAGGGGGAGACCCAGTACTTC.

This clonotype occurred a few times. V gene TRBV20-1 combines with J gene TRBJ2-7; the D is unclear. This CDR3 contains 16 residues. CDR1 DFQATT and CDR2 SNEGSKA come from the germline V gene (reference sequence). The germline V and J ends were trimmed by 5 bases and 3 bases, with 23 bases remaining between them. CDR3 sequence: CSAPRPDTSLNYEQYF. The CDR3 bases are TGCAGTGCTCCTCGACCAGACACCTCCTTAAACTACGAGCAGTACTTC.

V usage is TRBV7-2 and J usage is TRBJ2-1; D may correspond to TRBD1 or TRBD2 (5 bases each). Germline CDR1 and CDR2: SGHTA and FQGNSA. Trimming stripped 5 bases from V and 4 bases from J, with 21 bases between. The CDR3 totals 17 residues. The CDR3 DNA follows: TGTGCCAGCAGCCCAGGCGTGGGACGCGGAAGATACAATGAGCAGTTCTTC. Translation: CASSPGVGRGRYNEQFF.